Each of the 12 T cell receptor beta chains below was sequenced from the same sample in a study of blood T cell repertoires in COVID-19. Measured with immunoSEQ multiplex PCR; TCRdb has only the in-frame clones, and not every one. The table has about 190,000 clones, about 81% seen once. The material sequenced was PBMCs or T cells enriched from blood (not recorded which). Receptor source: a woman aged 30 to 39 who had recovered from COVID-19.

This chain joins TRBV7-9 and TRBJ1-2; D is perhaps TRBD1 (6 bases). Deletions cut 3 bases from V and 4 bases from J, with 18 bases between. CDR1 is SEHNR, CDR2 FQNEAQ, per germline (reference sequence). The length of the CDR3 is 16 residues. CDR3 DNA: TGTGCCAGCAGCTTCTCCAGGGGATCATACTCCTATGGCTACACCTTC. This gives the protein CASSFSRGSYSYGYTF.

V usage is TRBV4-1 and J usage is TRBJ2-2; the match to TRBD2 covers 9 bases. This CDR3 is 17 amino acids long. The V segment lost 1 base and the J segment 5 bases; nucleotides outside the gene matches: 8. Germline V CDR1 and CDR2: MGHRA, YSYEKL. CDR3 sequence: CASSQVGSGGGTGELFF. For the CDR3, the DNA is TGCGCCAGCAGCCAAGTTGGTAGCGGGGGAGGGACCGGGGAGCTGTTTTTT.

The V gene is TRBV2, the J gene TRBJ2-7, with D perhaps TRBD1 (6 bases). The CDR3 consists of 14 residues. V lost 6 bases and J 1 base, leaving 13 bases between the germline ends. In germline, CDR1 is SNHLY, CDR2 FYNNEI. The chain's CDR3 is CASREQGNSYEQYF. For the CDR3, the DNA is TGTGCCAGCAGAGAGCAGGGGAATTCCTACGAGCAGTACTTC.

CDR3 sequence reads: CASSLQGSDYGYTF. CDR3 in DNA: TGTGCCAGCAGCTTACAGGGTTCGGACTATGGCTACACCTTC. The chain is built from TRBV7-3 and TRBJ1-2, with a tentative D call TRBD1 (5 bases). CDR1 is SGHTA and CDR2 is FQGTGA in the germline V gene. Trimming took 2 bases from V and 3 from J, leaving 10 bases between them. The CDR3 runs to 14 residues.

The gene calls are TRBV3-1 (or the pseudogene TRBV3-2) and TRBJ1-4, with D hard to call. CDR1 is LGHDT, CDR2 YNNKEL, per germline (reference sequence). With 3 bases removed from V and 4 bases from J, the gap between germline ends came to 18 bases. This CDR3 contains 17 residues. The CDR3 reads CASSHSAVTQDNEKLFF. The CDR3 region has the DNA TGTGCCAGCAGCCACTCCGCGGTTACGCAAGATAATGAAAAACTGTTTTTT.

The chain recombines TRBV6-5 with TRBJ2-5; a possible D gene is TRBD2 (6 bases). The CDR3 runs to 16 residues. The germline CDR1 and CDR2 sequences are MNHEY and SVGAGI. Trimming took off 2 bases at V and 2 bases at J, with 15 bases between the two ends. CDR3 sequence reads: CASSYELASGQETQYF. CDR3 DNA sequence: TGTGCCAGCAGTTACGAACTAGCATCCGGGCAAGAGACCCAGTACTTC.

The V call is TRBV10-3, the J call TRBJ2-5, with 7 bases that match TRBD1. Germline V gives CDR1 ENHRY, CDR2 SYGVKD. V shed 3 bases, J shed 2 bases, and the junction held 3 bases outside the gene matches. This CDR3 contains 14 residues. DNA for the CDR3: TGTGCCATCAGTGACGGACAGGTTCAAGAGACCCAGTACTTC. This codes for CAISDGQVQETQYF.

The chain uses TRBV2 and TRBJ1-4; tentatively, D is TRBD1 (5 bases). CDR1 and CDR2 from the germline V gene are SNHLY and FYNNEI. This CDR3 has 16 amino acids. Between the trimmed V and J ends, which lost 2 bases and 2 bases, there was a span of 12 bases. The CDR3 sequence: CASSERRGGTNEKLFF. The CDR3 nucleotides are TGTGCCAGCAGTGAACGGAGGGGAGGGACTAATGAAAAACTGTTTTTT.

V is TRBV7-8 and J is TRBJ1-2, with a tentative D call TRBD1 (5 bases). This CDR3 is 15 amino acids long. V was clipped by 1 base and J by 2 bases, with 11 bases between them. Looked up from germline, CDR1 is SGHVS and CDR2 is FQNEAQ. The CDR3 reads CASSLDDGGNYGYTF. CDR3 bases: TGTGCCAGCAGCTTAGACGACGGGGGAAACTATGGCTACACCTTC.

This chain links TRBV11-2 with TRBJ1-1; no clear D. Trimming left V 4 bases short and J 1 base short, with 7 bases between. This CDR3 is 13 amino acids long. CDR1 and CDR2 from the germline V gene are SGHAT and FQNNGV. CDR3 DNA: TGTGCCAGCAGCTGGGAGTCGAACACTGAAGCTTTCTTT. As protein: CASSWESNTEAFF.

This chain links TRBV12-3 or TRBV12-4 with TRBJ2-5, with no clear D. Deletions cut 6 bases from V and 5 bases from J, with 13 bases between. CDR3 length equals 13 residues. CDR3: CASSGARRETQYF. In DNA, the CDR3 is TGTGCCAGCAGCGGAGCACGCCGGGAGACCCAGTACTTC.

In this sample, this clone turned up once. The chain combines TRBV24-1 with TRBJ1-4; D perhaps matches TRBD1 (6 bases). V dropped 4 bases and J dropped 5 bases, with 10 bases sitting between them. The germline V gene encodes CDR1 KGHDR and CDR2 SFDVKD. This CDR3 is 14 amino acids long. The CDR3 DNA reads as TGTGCCACCAGTGAGGGGGCGGTCAATGAAAAACTGTTTTTT. Protein sequence: CATSEGAVNEKLFF.